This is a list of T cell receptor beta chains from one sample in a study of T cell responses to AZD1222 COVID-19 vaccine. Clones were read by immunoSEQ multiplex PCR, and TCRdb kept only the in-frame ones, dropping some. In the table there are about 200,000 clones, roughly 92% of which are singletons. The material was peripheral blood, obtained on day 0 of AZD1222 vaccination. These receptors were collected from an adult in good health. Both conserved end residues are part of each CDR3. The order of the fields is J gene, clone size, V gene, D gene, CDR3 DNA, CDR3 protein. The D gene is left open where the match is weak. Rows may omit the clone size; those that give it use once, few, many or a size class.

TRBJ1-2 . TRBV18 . TGTGCCAGCTCACCAAAGACAAACGGCTATGGCTACACCTTC CASSPKTNGYGYTF
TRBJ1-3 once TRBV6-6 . TGTGCCAGCAGGGACAGTTCCTCTGGAAACACCATATATTTT CASRDSSSGNTIYF
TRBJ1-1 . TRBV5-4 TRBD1 TGTGCCAGCAGCCGACAGGGAAGGACTGAAGCTTTCTTT CASSRQGRTEAFF
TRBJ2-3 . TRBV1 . TGCACCAGCAGCCAAGAGGCCCGACTAGTAATGTTTTCGACAGATACGCAGTATTTT CTSSQEARLVMFSTDTQYF
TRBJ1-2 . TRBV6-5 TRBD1 TGTGCCAGCAGTAGACCCACAGGGGATGGCTACACCTTC CASSRPTGDGYTF
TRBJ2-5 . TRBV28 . TGTGCCAGCAGTAGGACTATCCAAGAGACCCAGTACTTC CASSRTIQETQYF
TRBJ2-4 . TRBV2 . TGTGCCGGAGGACAAATAGCCAAAAACATTCAGTACTTC CAGGQIAKNIQYF
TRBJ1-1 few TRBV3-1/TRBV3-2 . TGTGCCAGCACCCCGACAGTTTTGAACACTGAAGCTTTCTTT CASTPTVLNTEAFF
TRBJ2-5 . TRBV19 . TGTGCCAGTAGTATAGGAACCGGCCCCCGAGAGACCCAGTACTTC CASSIGTGPRETQYF
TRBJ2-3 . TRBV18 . TGTGCCAGCTCACCACCGCATGGGAGCACAGATACGCAGTATTTT CASSPPHGSTDTQYF
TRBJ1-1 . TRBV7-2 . TGTGCCAGCAGCCCGTCGGAAAGGATGGCTGAAGCTTTCTTT CASSPSERMAEAFF
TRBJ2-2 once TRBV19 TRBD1 TGTGCCAGCACGACAGGGGACAACACCGGGGAGCTGTTTTTT CASTTGDNTGELFF
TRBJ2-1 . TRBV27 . TGTGCCAGCAGTTTATCTGCTGTGGGGAGATGGCAGTTCTTC CASSLSAVGRWQFF
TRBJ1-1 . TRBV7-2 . TGTGCCAGCAGCAAAACAGTGAACACTGAAGCTTTCTTT CASSKTVNTEAFF
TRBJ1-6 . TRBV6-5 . TGTGCCAGCAGTCGCAGGGTTCAGGATTCACCCCTCCACTTT CASSRRVQDSPLHF
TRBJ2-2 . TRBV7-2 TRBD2 TGTGCCAGCAGCTTAAGGGGACTAGCGCTCACGAACACCGGGGAGCTGTTTTTT CASSLRGLALTNTGELFF
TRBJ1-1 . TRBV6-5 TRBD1 TGTGCCACTACAAGAGGACAGGGTCTTTACACTGAAGCTTTCTTT CATTRGQGLYTEAFF
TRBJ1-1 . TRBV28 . TGTGCCAGCAGTGGACGAGTGGAGGAAGCTTTCTTT CASSGRVEEAFF
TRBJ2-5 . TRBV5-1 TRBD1 TGCGCCAGCAGTTCCGGGACAGGGGTGGAGACCCAGTACTTC CASSSGTGVETQYF
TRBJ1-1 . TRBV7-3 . TGTGCCAGCAGCTTAAGGGGTGAGAACACTGAAGCTTTCTTT CASSLRGENTEAFF
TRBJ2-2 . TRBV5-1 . TGCGCCAGCACCCAAGCAGGGGTCGCCGGGGAGCTGTTTTTT CASTQAGVAGELFF
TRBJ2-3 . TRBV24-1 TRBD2 TGTGCCACCGGTAGCGGGTTTTCCACAGATACGCAGTATTTT CATGSGFSTDTQYF
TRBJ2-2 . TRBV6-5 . TGTGCCAGCAGTTATGGCCAGACGAACACCGGGGAGCTGTTTTTT CASSYGQTNTGELFF
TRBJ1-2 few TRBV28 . TGTGCCAGCAGCCTGGACGGTAGCTATGGCTACACCTTC CASSLDGSYGYTF
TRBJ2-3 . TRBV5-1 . TGCGCCACGCGACAGGCGGGCTCGGATACGCAGTATTTT CATRQAGSDTQYF
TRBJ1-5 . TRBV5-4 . TGTGCCAGCAGCTTGGGGGGAGCCAATCAGCCCCAGCATTTT CASSLGGANQPQHF
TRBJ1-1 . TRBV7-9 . TGTGCCAGTGTAGGTGGGGGAATACCTGAAGCTTTCTTT CASVGGGIPEAFF
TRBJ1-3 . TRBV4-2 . TGTGCCAGCAGCCAAAGTTCAGGGAGCTCTGGAAACACCATATATTTT CASSQSSGSSGNTIYF
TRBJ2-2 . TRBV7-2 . TGTGCCAGCAGCTTAGCGGGGGGGAACACCGGGGAGCTGTTTTTT CASSLAGGNTGELFF
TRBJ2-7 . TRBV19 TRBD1 TGTGCCAGTAGTATAGGCGTGACAGGGCGATTTCAAGAGCAGTACTTC CASSIGVTGRFQEQYF
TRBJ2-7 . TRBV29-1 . TGCAGCGTTGGACGCCAGGGATTCGAGCAGTACTTC CSVGRQGFEQYF
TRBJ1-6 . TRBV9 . TGTGCCAGCAGCGCGCAGGGACTGTCACCCCTCCACTTT CASSAQGLSPLHF
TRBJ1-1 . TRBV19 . TGTGCCAGTAATCGTCCAGGGGTTAGCACTGAAGCTTTCTTT CASNRPGVSTEAFF
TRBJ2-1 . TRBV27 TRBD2 TGTGCCAGCACCGGTCTAGCGGGGGCCAACCTCCACAATGAGCAGTTCTTC CASTGLAGANLHNEQFF
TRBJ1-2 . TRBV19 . TGTGCCAGTAGTTCCATGGGGACACACTATGGCTACACCTTC CASSSMGTHYGYTF
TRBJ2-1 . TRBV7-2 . TGTGCCAGCGACGGTACAAGGTACAATGAGCAGTTCTTC CASDGTRYNEQFF
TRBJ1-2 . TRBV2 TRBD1 TGTGCCAGCAGTGTGGGGACAGGGGCTTATGGCTACACCTTC CASSVGTGAYGYTF